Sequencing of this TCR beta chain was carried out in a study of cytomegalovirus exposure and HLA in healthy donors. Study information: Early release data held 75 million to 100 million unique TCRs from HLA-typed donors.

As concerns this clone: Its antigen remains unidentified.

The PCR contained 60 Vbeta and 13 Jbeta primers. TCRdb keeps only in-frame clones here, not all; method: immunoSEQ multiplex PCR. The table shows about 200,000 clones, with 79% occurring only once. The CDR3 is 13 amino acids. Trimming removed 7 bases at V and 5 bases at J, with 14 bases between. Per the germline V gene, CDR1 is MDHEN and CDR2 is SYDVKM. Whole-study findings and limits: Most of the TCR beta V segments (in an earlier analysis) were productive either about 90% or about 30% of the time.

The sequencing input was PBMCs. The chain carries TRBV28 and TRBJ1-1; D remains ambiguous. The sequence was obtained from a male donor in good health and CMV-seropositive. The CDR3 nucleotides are TGTGCCAGCACCGATGCGGGAATGACTGAAGCTTTCTTT. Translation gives CASTDAGMTEAFF. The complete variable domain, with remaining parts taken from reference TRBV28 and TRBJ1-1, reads DVKVTQSSRYLVKRTGEKVFLECVQDMDHENMFWYRQDPGLGLRLIYFSYDVKMKEKGDIPEGYSVSREKKERFSLILESASTNQTSMYLCASTDAGMTEAFFGQGTRLTVV.